The entry below describes one TCR beta chain. TCRdb reanalysed the 5' RACE reads using MiXCR and keeps one entry per CDR3 protein. The sample consists of approximately 450,000 distinct CDR3 sequences, 18% of them appearing once. The sample is drawn from a study of T-cell memory formation after mild COVID-19. Germline V gives CDR1 SGHKS, CDR2 YYEKEE (reference sequence). This CDR3 has 16 residues. The trim removed 0 bases at V and 4 bases at J, leaving 9 bases unmatched. The sequence derives from an adult woman who had mild COVID-19 (a few samples of this study predate the infection). Cell type and time point are not known. The sample was PBMCs or a T cell subset sorted from them (not recorded which). The chain links TRBV5-5 to TRBJ2-7; TRBD2 matches 8 bases. The CDR3 here is CASSLVGAGASYEQYF. CDR3 DNA: TGTGCCAGCAGCTTGGTAGGAGCGGGGGCTTCATACGAGCAGTACTTC.